This T cell receptor beta chain was recovered during a study of control samples from healthy donors and cancer patients. This CDR3 comprises 16 residues. V was trimmed by 1 base and J by 0 bases, leaving 11 bases between them. CDR1 is KGHSH and CDR2 is LQKENI in the germline V gene. Sequenced by immunoSEQ multiplex PCR; TCRdb stores in-frame clones only, minus some. Of over 150,000 clones listed, about 95% were seen once; the top ten hold about 14%. The J gene is TRBJ2-3, the V gene TRBV18; D is unclear. Material: PBMCs. This receptor was taken from a man aged 55 to 70 with colorectal cancer. This CDR3 is CASSPRAALSTDTQYF. As DNA, the CDR3 is TGTGCCAGCTCACCACGGGCAGCCCTTAGCACAGATACGCAGTATTTT.